The clone carrying this T cell receptor (beta chain) was counted between two and nine times. Its antigen is undetermined. This CDR3 contains 16 residues. V was clipped by 5 bases and J by 3 bases; unmatched bases: 7. Germline values: CDR1 SGHTA, CDR2 FQGTGA. General study results and limits: Tumor memory CD4+ T cell TCR gene usage was found to cluster with blood and lymph node memory CD4+ cells and with lymph node naive CD4+ cells.

Treg sorting used a CD4+CD25+CD127-/low gate. Constant-region reverse primers amplified full-length variable regions, followed by semi-nested Nested Universal Primer A PCR. TCRdb processed the 5' RACE reads anew with MiXCR; each CDR3 protein has one entry. This sample has 35,000 to 45,000 distinct CDR3 sequences; around 23% occur once, and the top ten carry 4.3%. The sequence derives from a female donor with breast cancer. The chain links TRBV7-3 to TRBJ2-3, with 11 bases that match TRBD1. The sample consisted of Tregs sorted from a lymph node. CDR3 bases: TGTGCCAGCAGCCGAGGACAGGGGGCTCGAACAGATACGCAGTATTTT. This encodes CASSRGQGARTDTQYF. Supplemented by reference TRBV7-3 and TRBJ2-3, the full variable domain reads GAGVSQTPSNKVTEKGKYVELRCDPISGHTALYWYRQSLGQGPEFLIYFQGTGAADDSGLPNDRFFAVRPEGSVSTLKIQRTERGDSAVYLCASSRGQGARTDTQYFGPGTRLTVL.